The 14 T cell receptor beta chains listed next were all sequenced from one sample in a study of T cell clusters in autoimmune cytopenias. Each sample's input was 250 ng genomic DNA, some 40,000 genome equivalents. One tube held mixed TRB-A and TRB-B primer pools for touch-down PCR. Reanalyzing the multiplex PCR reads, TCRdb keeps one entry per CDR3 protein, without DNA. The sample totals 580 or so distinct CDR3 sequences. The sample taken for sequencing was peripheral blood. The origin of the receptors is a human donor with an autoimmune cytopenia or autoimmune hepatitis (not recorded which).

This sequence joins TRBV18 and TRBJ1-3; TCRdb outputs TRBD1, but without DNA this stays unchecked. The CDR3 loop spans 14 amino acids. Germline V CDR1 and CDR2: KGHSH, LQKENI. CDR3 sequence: CASSPLTGENTIYF.

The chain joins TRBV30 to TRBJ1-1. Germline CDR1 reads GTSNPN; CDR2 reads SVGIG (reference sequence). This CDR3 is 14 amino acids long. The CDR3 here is CAWSGTRMNTEAFF.

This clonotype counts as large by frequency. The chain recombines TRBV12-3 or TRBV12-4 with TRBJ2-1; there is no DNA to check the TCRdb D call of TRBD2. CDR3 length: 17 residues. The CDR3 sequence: CASSLYLAGAAYNEQFF.

The CDR3 sequence is CASSYLGASPLHF. The chain has TRBV6-5 and TRBJ1-6; TCRdb's D call of TRBD1 is untestable without DNA. The germline gives CDR1 MNHEY, CDR2 SVGAGI. This CDR3 is built from 13 residues.

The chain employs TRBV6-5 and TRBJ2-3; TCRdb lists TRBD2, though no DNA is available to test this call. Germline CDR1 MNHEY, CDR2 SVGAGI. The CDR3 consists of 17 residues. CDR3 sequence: CASSDGTSAPSTDTQYF.

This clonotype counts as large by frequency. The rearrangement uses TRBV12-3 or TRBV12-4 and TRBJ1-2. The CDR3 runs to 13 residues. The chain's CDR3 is CASSKTGPLGYTF.

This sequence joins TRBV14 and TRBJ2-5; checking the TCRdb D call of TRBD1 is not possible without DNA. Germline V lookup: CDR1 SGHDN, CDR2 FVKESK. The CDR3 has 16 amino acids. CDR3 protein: CASSHYRGRGQETQYF.

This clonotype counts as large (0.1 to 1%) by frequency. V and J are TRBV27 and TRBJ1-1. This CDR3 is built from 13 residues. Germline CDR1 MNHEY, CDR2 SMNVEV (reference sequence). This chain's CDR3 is CASSLEQHTEAFF.

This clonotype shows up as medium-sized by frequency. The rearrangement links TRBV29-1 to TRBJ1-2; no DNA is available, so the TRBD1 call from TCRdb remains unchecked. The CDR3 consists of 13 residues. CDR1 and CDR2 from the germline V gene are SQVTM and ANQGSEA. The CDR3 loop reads CSAYRDRADGYTF.

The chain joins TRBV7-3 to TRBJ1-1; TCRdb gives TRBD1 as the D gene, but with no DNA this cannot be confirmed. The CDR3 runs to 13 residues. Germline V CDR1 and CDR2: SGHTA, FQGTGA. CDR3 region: CASSLIRGAEAFF.

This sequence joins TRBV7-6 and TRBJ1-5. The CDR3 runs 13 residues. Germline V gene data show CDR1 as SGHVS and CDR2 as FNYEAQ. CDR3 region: CASSLAEEQPQHF.

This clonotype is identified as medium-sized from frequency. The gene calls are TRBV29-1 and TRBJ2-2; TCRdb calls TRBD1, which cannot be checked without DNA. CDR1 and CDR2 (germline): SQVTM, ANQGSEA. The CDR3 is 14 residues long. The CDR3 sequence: CSVPGQGETGELFF.

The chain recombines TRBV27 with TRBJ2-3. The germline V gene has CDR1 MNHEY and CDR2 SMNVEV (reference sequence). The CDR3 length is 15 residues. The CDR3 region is CASSYDRSNTDTQYF.

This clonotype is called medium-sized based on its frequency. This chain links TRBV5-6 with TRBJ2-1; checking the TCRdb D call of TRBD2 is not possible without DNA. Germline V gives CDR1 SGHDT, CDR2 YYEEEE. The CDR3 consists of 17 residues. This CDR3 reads CASSPILAGGFYNEQFF.